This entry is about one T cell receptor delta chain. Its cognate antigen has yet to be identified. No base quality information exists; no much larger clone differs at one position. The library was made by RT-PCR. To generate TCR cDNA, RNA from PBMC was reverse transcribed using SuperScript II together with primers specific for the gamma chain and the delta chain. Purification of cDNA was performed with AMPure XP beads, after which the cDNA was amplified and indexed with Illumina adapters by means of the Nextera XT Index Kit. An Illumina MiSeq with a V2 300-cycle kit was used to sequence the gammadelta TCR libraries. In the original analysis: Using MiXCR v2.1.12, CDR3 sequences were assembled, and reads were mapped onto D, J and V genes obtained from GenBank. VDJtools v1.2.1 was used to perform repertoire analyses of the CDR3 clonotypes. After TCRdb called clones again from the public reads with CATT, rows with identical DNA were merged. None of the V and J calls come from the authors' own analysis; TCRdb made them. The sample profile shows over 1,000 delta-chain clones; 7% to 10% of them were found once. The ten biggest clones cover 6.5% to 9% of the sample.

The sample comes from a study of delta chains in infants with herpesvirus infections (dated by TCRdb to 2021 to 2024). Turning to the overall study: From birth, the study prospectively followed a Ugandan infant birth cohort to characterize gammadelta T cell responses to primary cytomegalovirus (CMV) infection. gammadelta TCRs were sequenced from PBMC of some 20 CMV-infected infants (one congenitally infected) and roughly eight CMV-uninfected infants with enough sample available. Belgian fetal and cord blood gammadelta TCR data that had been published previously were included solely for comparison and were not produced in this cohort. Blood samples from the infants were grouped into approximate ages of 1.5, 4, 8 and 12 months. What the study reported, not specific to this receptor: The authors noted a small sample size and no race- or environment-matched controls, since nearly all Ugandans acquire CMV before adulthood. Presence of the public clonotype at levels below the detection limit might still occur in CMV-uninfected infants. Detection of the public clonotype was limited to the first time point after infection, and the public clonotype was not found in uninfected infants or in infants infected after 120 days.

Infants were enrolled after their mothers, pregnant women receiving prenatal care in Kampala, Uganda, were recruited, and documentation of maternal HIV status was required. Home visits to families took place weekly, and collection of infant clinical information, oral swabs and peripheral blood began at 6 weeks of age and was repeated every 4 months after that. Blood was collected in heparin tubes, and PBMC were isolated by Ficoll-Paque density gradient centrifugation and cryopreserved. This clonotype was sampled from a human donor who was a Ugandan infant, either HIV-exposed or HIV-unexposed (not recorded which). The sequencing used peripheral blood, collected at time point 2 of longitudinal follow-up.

The bases are TGTGCCTGTGACTGGGGGCTGCTCCTCTACTACACCGATAAACTCATCTTT. Translated, this is CACDWGLLLYYTDKLIF. The sequence joins TRDV2 to TRDJ1; tentative D gene TRDD3, with 6 bases matching. The CDR3, cysteine through phenylalanine, is 17 amino acids long. Just CDR3 DNA is preserved here, 51 bases in frame from base 1. The CDR1 and CDR2 encoded by the germline V gene are GEAIGNYY and EKD. A distance of 19 bases separates the germline ends of V and J, which lose 3 bases and 0 bases respectively.